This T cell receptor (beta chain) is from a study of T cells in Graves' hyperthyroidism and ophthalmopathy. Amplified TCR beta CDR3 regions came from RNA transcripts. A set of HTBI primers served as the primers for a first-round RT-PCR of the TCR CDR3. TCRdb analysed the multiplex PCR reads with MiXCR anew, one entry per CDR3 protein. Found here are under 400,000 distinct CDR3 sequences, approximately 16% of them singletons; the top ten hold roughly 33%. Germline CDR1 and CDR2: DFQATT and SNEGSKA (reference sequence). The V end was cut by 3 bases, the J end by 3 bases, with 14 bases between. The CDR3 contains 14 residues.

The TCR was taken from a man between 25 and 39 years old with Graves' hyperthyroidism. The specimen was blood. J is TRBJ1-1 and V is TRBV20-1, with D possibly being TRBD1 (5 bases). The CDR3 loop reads CSASGWAGHTEAFF. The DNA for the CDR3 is TGCAGTGCTAGCGGCTGGGCAGGGCACACTGAAGCTTTCTTT.